This TCR beta chain was profiled in a study of cytomegalovirus exposure and HLA in healthy donors. Using immunoSEQ multiplex PCR, the repertoire was profiled, and TCRdb retains in-frame clones only, with some absent. The table lists approximately 300,000 clones, 75% to 90% of them singletons. Trimming took 2 bases from V and 4 from J; bases not matched to a gene: 10. This CDR3 is built from 16 residues. Germline CDR1 and CDR2: MGHRA and YSYEKL. Sequencing was carried out using PBMCs. The receptor was derived from a woman aged 18-29 years in good health and CMV-seronegative. V gene TRBV4-1 combines with J gene TRBJ2-7, with 8 nucleotides matching TRBD1. The CDR3 protein is CASSQLPTGDAYEQYF. In nucleotides, the CDR3 is TGCGCCAGCAGCCAATTACCGACAGGGGACGCTTACGAGCAGTACTTC.